This T cell receptor (beta chain) was retrieved from a study of memory CD4+ T cells and cytomegalovirus serostatus. Background on the study: Of the healthy Belgian adults, several were CMV seropositive and about 24 seronegative. Study-level points and caveats: Suggested: most of the CMV-linked TCR signature lies in CD4+ memory cells.

Single viable CD3+CD4+CD8-CD45RO+ cells were sorted as the memory CD4+ T cells. In the original workflow: Out-of-frame sequences were removed, leaving roughly 2,200,000 distinct TCRbeta sequences. Using immunoSEQ multiplex PCR, the repertoire was profiled, and TCRdb retains in-frame clones only, with some absent. The DNA was the basis for D and trimming; V, J and clone size are from that table. The sample lists over 75,000 clones, 80% occurring once. On this clone itself: Its antigen is not known.

This CDR3 contains 15 residues. Germline-derived CDR1 and CDR2 are KGHSH and LQKENI. After removal of 2 bases from V and 0 bases from J, the junction contained 2 bases not matched to a gene. The gene calls are TRBV18 and TRBJ2-5, with 8 bases that match TRBD2. The specimen sequenced was memory CD4+ T cells from blood. The TCR comes from an adult in good health and CMV-seropositive. The CDR3 loop reads CASSPTSGNQETQYF. CDR3 in DNA: TGTGCCAGCTCACCAACTAGCGGAAACCAAGAGACCCAGTACTTC.